This is a list of T cell receptor beta chains from one sample in a study of blood T cell repertoires in COVID-19. This table comes from immunoSEQ multiplex PCR, and its TCRdb copy is limited to in-frame clones, with some not included. Found here are about 100,000 clones, 65% to 80% of them singletons; the top ten hold roughly 20%. Sequenced material: peripheral blood. Source of these receptors: a man aged 65-85 years with active or convalescent COVID-19. Both conserved end residues are part of each CDR3. Each record gives: V gene, D gene, J gene, CDR3 length, clone size, CDR3 DNA, CDR3 protein. A D gene is named only where the DNA matches it firmly. Size is omitted from some rows. Given values are once, few, many or a class for expanded clones.

v_gene: TRBV19; d_gene: TRBD1; j_gene: TRBJ1-2; len: 15; abundance: NA; CDR3nt: TGTGCCAGTAGTACACAACGGGACAGGGGGTATGGCTACACCTTC; CDR3aa: CASSTQRDRGYGYTF
v_gene: TRBV5-1; d_gene: NA; j_gene: TRBJ2-5; len: 13; abundance: NA; CDR3nt: TGCGCCAGCAGCTCCTCTAGCTGGGAGACCCAGTACTTC; CDR3aa: CASSSSSWETQYF
v_gene: TRBV6-5; d_gene: TRBD1; j_gene: TRBJ2-2; len: 14; abundance: NA; CDR3nt: TGTGCCTCTAAGGCACAGGGGAATGCCGGGGAGCTGTTTTTT; CDR3aa: CASKAQGNAGELFF
v_gene: TRBV28; d_gene: NA; j_gene: TRBJ1-1; len: 13; abundance: NA; CDR3nt: TGTGCCAGCATCCAGACAGGCTACACTGAAGCTTTCTTT; CDR3aa: CASIQTGYTEAFF
v_gene: TRBV27; d_gene: NA; j_gene: TRBJ2-1; len: 17; abundance: NA; CDR3nt: TGTGCCAGCAGTTCGTTACGAGGTAGCGGTTCCTACAATGAGCAGTTCTTC; CDR3aa: CASSSLRGSGSYNEQFF
v_gene: TRBV9; d_gene: TRBD2; j_gene: TRBJ2-7; len: 16; abundance: NA; CDR3nt: TGTGCCAGCAGCGTAGGGGTAGCGGGAGGGCCGGGCGAGCAGTACTTC; CDR3aa: CASSVGVAGGPGEQYF
v_gene: TRBV5-1; d_gene: NA; j_gene: TRBJ1-5; len: 18; abundance: few; CDR3nt: TGCGCCAGCAGTGACGAACCTCAGGGATGGGGAAGCAATCAGCCCCAGCATTTT; CDR3aa: CASSDEPQGWGSNQPQHF
v_gene: TRBV10-3; d_gene: NA; j_gene: TRBJ1-6; len: 12; abundance: NA; CDR3nt: TGTGCCATCAGGGCGGATAATTCACCCCTCCACTTT; CDR3aa: CAIRADNSPLHF
v_gene: TRBV15; d_gene: TRBD1; j_gene: TRBJ1-4; len: 15; abundance: NA; CDR3nt: TGTGCCACCAGCAGAGACCGACAGGGAGGTGAAAAACTGTTTTTT; CDR3aa: CATSRDRQGGEKLFF
v_gene: TRBV5-4; d_gene: TRBD1; j_gene: TRBJ2-3; len: 16; abundance: NA; CDR3nt: TGTGCCAGCAGCTATCCGGGACAGGGGGCCGGAGATACGCAGTATTTT; CDR3aa: CASSYPGQGAGDTQYF
v_gene: TRBV18; d_gene: TRBD1; j_gene: TRBJ2-1; len: 17; abundance: NA; CDR3nt: TGTGCCAGCTCACCCGAACAGGGGACCCCTATCTACAATGAGCAGTTCTTC; CDR3aa: CASSPEQGTPIYNEQFF
v_gene: TRBV7-2; d_gene: TRBD1; j_gene: TRBJ1-2; len: 15; abundance: NA; CDR3nt: TGTGCCAGCAGCTTAATAGGGGGCGTCCCCTATGGCTACACCTTC; CDR3aa: CASSLIGGVPYGYTF
v_gene: TRBV30; d_gene: NA; j_gene: TRBJ1-1; len: 13; abundance: few; CDR3nt: TGTGCCTGGAGGCCCACAGGGAACACTGAAGCTTTCTTT; CDR3aa: CAWRPTGNTEAFF
v_gene: TRBV19; d_gene: TRBD1; j_gene: TRBJ1-5; len: 17; abundance: NA; CDR3nt: TGTGCCAGTAGTTCCCCCGACAGGGGTACTAGAGTTCAGCCCCAGCATTTT; CDR3aa: CASSSPDRGTRVQPQHF
v_gene: TRBV15; d_gene: TRBD1; j_gene: TRBJ2-1; len: 16; abundance: few; CDR3nt: TGTGCCACCAGCAGGGTGGGGACAGGGGTCTACAATGAGCAGTTCTTC; CDR3aa: CATSRVGTGVYNEQFF
v_gene: TRBV7-9; d_gene: TRBD1; j_gene: TRBJ1-3; len: 14; abundance: NA; CDR3nt: TGTGCCAGCAGCTTTGGGACAGCTGGAAACACCATATATTTT; CDR3aa: CASSFGTAGNTIYF
v_gene: TRBV5-1; d_gene: TRBD1; j_gene: TRBJ2-7; len: 14; abundance: NA; CDR3nt: TGCGCCAGCAGCCCGACAGGGATAAGGAACGAGCAGTACTTC; CDR3aa: CASSPTGIRNEQYF
v_gene: TRBV7-8; d_gene: NA; j_gene: TRBJ2-2; len: 15; abundance: NA; CDR3nt: TGTGCCAGCAGCTTAGGATCTAGCGAGACCGGGGAGCTGTTTTTT; CDR3aa: CASSLGSSETGELFF
v_gene: TRBV13; d_gene: NA; j_gene: TRBJ1-2; len: 15; abundance: NA; CDR3nt: TGTGCCAGCAGCTTAGGCCCCAGGGCTAACTATGGCTACACCTTC; CDR3aa: CASSLGPRANYGYTF
v_gene: TRBV10-3; d_gene: TRBD1; j_gene: TRBJ2-3; len: 14; abundance: NA; CDR3nt: TGTGCTTCGGGACAGGTAACCTACACAGATACGCAGTATTTT; CDR3aa: CASGQVTYTDTQYF
v_gene: TRBV28; d_gene: NA; j_gene: TRBJ2-1; len: 14; abundance: NA; CDR3nt: TGTGCCAGCATCCCTAGGGGCGGTCGCAATGAGCAGTTCTTC; CDR3aa: CASIPRGGRNEQFF
v_gene: TRBV30; d_gene: TRBD1; j_gene: TRBJ1-2; len: 12; abundance: NA; CDR3nt: TGTGCCTGGAGTATCTCAGGGGGGGGCTACACCTTC; CDR3aa: CAWSISGGGYTF